The 26 T cell receptor beta chains below were found in one sample sequenced in a study of tissue T cells after allogeneic stem cell transplantation. Data came from immunoSEQ multiplex PCR; TCRdb stores just in-frame clones and leaves some out. The sample consists of about 50,000 clones, 65% to 80% of them appearing once. The sequencing input was sorted cells pooled from one or two spleens. Every receptor here comes from a pool of C57BL/6 mice in good health.

This clone was detected only a few times. The listed genes are named as in mouse. The CDR3 goes on 1 residue after the read ends, and that part is filled in from the germline J gene. J is TRBJ2-7 and V is TRBV5; D is uncertain. The germline gives CDR1 LGHNA, CDR2 YNLKQL (reference sequence). This CDR3 region has 12 residues. Trimming stripped 0 bases from V and 4 bases from J, with 4 bases between. CDR3 loop: CASSQDLYEQYF. CDR3 DNA (partial): TGTGCCAGCAGCCAAGATCTATATGAACAGTAC.

Regarding this clone: Any gene name here is a mouse gene name. The read falls 1 residue short of the CDR3 end, and the missing part is taken from the germline J gene. The chain employs TRBV19 and TRBJ2-5; TRBD2 aligns across 9 bases. Germline lookup yields CDR1 FNHDT and CDR2 SITEND (reference sequence). Germline trimming cut 4 bases from V and 2 bases from J; bases unmatched to any gene: 8. This CDR3 is 16 amino acids long. The chain's CDR3 is CASSSWGGARQDTQYF. The sequenced CDR3 bases are TGTGCCAGCAGTTCTTGGGGGGGCGCCCGCCAAGACACCCAGTAC.

Regarding this clone: The genes are named according to mouse. The read terminates 1 residue before the CDR3 end, so the remaining end is supplied by the germline J gene. V usage is TRBV19 and J usage is TRBJ2-3, with D unresolved. The CDR3 has 13 amino acids. V was clipped by 7 bases and J by 0 bases, with 9 bases between them. Germline V gene sequence: CDR1 FNHDT, CDR2 SITEND (reference sequence). Partial CDR3 DNA: TGTGCCAGCGGCGACAATAGTGCAGAAACGCTGTAT. Protein product: CASGDNSAETLY. In full, the CDR3 is CASGDNSAETLYF.

This clone was counted only a few times. The gene symbols are mouse symbols. The CDR3 extends 1 residue past the end of the read, so its final part is completed from the germline J gene. This chain connects TRBV24 to TRBJ1-2, with D hard to call. Germline CDR1 is KGHTA and CDR2 is FRNEEI. The V and J ends lost 2 bases and 1 base respectively, with 2 bases between them. The CDR3 is 12 amino acids. CDR3: CASSLVNSDYTF. The DNA read from the CDR3 is TGTGCCAGCAGTCTGGTAAACTCCGACTACACC.

Comment on this clone: These gene names are mouse names. The read is 1 residue too short to cover the CDR3 end, so that end is filled in from the germline J gene. The rearrangement joins TRBV13-2 to TRBJ2-7; 8 positions match TRBD2. With 2 bases clipped from V and 0 bases from J, the junction kept 1 base outside the gene matches. Germline-derived CDR1 and CDR2 are NNHNN and SYGAGS (reference sequence). The CDR3 sequence is 14 residues long. The CDR3 loop reads CASGDLGGSYEQYF. CDR3 DNA (partial): TGTGCCAGCGGTGACCTGGGGGGCTCCTATGAACAGTAC.

This clone was seen only once. Gene labels here are mouse ones. The CDR3 loop is CASSPPGDQNTLYF. The covered CDR3 bases are TGTGCCAGCTCTCCCCCCGGGGACCAAAACACCTTGTAC. The chain links TRBV12-1 to TRBJ2-4; D is perhaps TRBD1 or TRBD2 (5 bases each). The CDR3 is cut off 1 residue early in the read; its end comes from the germline J gene. The CDR3 is made up of 14 amino acids. CDR1 and CDR2 (germline): SGHSN, HYEKVE. Between the trimmed V and J ends, which lost 2 bases and 3 bases, there was a span of 11 bases. The full variable domain, in which reference TRBV12-1 and TRBJ2-4 provide the parts outside the CDR3, is DSGVVQSPRHIIKEKGGRSVLTCIPISGHSNVVWYQQTLGKELKFLIQHYEKVERDKGFLPSRFSVQQFDDYHSEMNMSALELEDSAMYFCASSPPGDQNTLYFGAGTRLSVL.

This clone was detected a few times. Gene names are the mouse ones. The read ends 1 residue early relative to the CDR3; the germline J gene fills the gap. V and J are TRBV13-3 and TRBJ1-3; D possibly corresponds to TRBD1 (6 bases). Trimming left V 5 bases short and J 0 bases short, with 9 bases between. Germline lookup yields CDR1 NNHDY and CDR2 SYVADS. This CDR3 has 14 amino acids. This chain's CDR3 is CASRDSHSGNTLYF. CDR3 bases read: TGTGCCAGCAGGGACAGCCATTCTGGAAATACGCTCTAT.

In regard to this clone: Here the gene names and germline are mouse. The part of the CDR3 DNA that was read is TGTGCCAGCTCTCTCGGGACAGCAAACACAGAAGTCTTC. The encoded protein is CASSLGTANTEVF. In full, the CDR3 reads CASSLGTANTEVFF. The chain uses TRBV12-2 and TRBJ1-1; TRBD1 aligns across 7 bases. The sequence runs out 1 residue before the end of the CDR3; the remainder is reconstructed from the germline J gene. V lost 0 bases, J lost 0 bases, and 0 bases stayed unmatched. Per the germline V gene, CDR1 is SGHLS and CDR2 is HYDKME. CDR3 size: 14 residues.

About this clone: Germline and genes here are mouse. The read ends 1 residue early relative to the CDR3; the germline J gene fills the gap. V usage is TRBV24 and J usage is TRBJ2-3; D remains ambiguous. Trimming took off 4 bases at V and 2 bases at J, with 7 bases between the two ends. The CDR3 runs 13 residues. Looked up from germline, CDR1 is KGHTA and CDR2 is FRNEEI. The part of the CDR3 DNA that was read is TGTGCCAGCAGTCGAGGGAATGCAGAAACGCTGTAT. Translating it yields CASSRGNAETLY. The entire CDR3 protein is CASSRGNAETLYF.

In the case of this clone: Gene and germline names: mouse. CDR3 bases read: TGTGCCAGCAGCTTTGAACTGGGGGCAGAAACGCTGTAT. Protein: CASSFELGAETLY. The whole CDR3 sequence is CASSFELGAETLYF. V usage is TRBV3 and J usage is TRBJ2-3, with 7 bases fitting TRBD2. Read data end 1 residue before the CDR3 end; the end is taken from the germline J gene. This CDR3 comprises 14 residues. Germline loops: CDR1 SNHLY, CDR2 FYNGKV (reference sequence). Germline trimming cut 3 bases from V and 3 bases from J; bases unmatched to any gene: 3.

A remark on this clone: Gene names and germline match the mouse. The CDR3 reads CGARPTDYEQYF. Partial CDR3 DNA: TGTGGTGCTAGGCCGACAGACTATGAACAGTAC. The J gene is TRBJ2-7, the V gene TRBV20, with TRBD1 as a possible D gene (5 bases). The read terminates 1 residue ahead of where the CDR3 ends, so the germline J gene completes it. There are 12 residues in the CDR3. The V and J ends lost 2 bases and 3 bases respectively, with 8 bases between them. CDR1 GFQATS and CDR2 STVNSAI come from the germline V gene.

On this clone itself: Germline and genes: mouse. The read falls 1 residue short of the CDR3 end, and the missing part is taken from the germline J gene. The J gene is TRBJ2-5, the V gene TRBV13-2, with 10 bases matching TRBD2. The CDR3 runs 15 residues. Germline assignment: CDR1 NNHNN and CDR2 SYGAGS (reference sequence). V was pared by 0 bases and J by 5 bases, with 3 bases of the junction left unmatched. The covered CDR3 bases are TGTGCCAGCGGTGATGCTCTGGGGGGGCGAGACACCCAGTAC. Its translation: CASGDALGGRDTQY. The whole CDR3 protein is CASGDALGGRDTQYF.

About this clone: These gene names are mouse names. The missing CDR3 end, 1 residue past where the read stops, is filled in from the germline J gene. The rearrangement links TRBV5 to TRBJ1-5; the match to TRBD1 covers 8 bases. The CDR3 extends over 13 amino acids. Germline CDR1 and CDR2: LGHNA and YNLKQL (reference sequence). The trim removed 6 bases at V and 5 bases at J, leaving 3 bases unmatched. This CDR3 reads CASRRTGHQAPLF. The CDR3 DNA, read in part, is TGTGCCAGCAGGAGGACAGGGCACCAGGCTCCGCTT.

The sample holds a few counts of this clone. Gene names and germline match the mouse. The DNA ends 1 residue before the CDR3 does, and the rest of the CDR3 is filled in from the germline J gene. The rearrangement uses TRBV13-3 and TRBJ2-7, with TRBD2 matching 10 bases. The V segment lost 5 bases and the J segment 0 bases; nucleotides outside the gene matches: 2. From germline, CDR1 is NNHDY and CDR2 SYVADS. The CDR3 spans 14 residues. The CDR3 spells CASRDWGSSYEQYF. The sequenced CDR3 bases are TGTGCCAGCAGGGACTGGGGGAGCTCCTATGAACAGTAC.

Turning to this clone: Mouse gene names and germline throughout. Read data end 1 residue before the CDR3 end; the end is taken from the germline J gene. The chain links TRBV19 to TRBJ1-1; 7 bases match TRBD1. CDR3 length: 13 amino acids. V was pared by 4 bases and J by 3 bases, with 3 bases of the junction left unmatched. Germline V gives CDR1 FNHDT, CDR2 SITEND (reference sequence). CDR3 in amino acids: CASSHRGDTEVFF. Partial CDR3 DNA: TGTGCCAGCAGTCACAGGGGTGACACAGAAGTCTTC.

Comment on this clone: Gene names refer to mouse genes. The read ends 1 residue early relative to the CDR3; the germline J gene fills the gap. The V and J genes are TRBV13-2 and TRBJ1-2, with 8 bases that match TRBD1. Germline V CDR1 and CDR2: NNHNN, SYGAGS (reference sequence). Losses at the gene ends were 0 bases for V and 9 bases for J; bases not matched to a gene: 4. CDR3 size: 13 residues. CDR3 amino acids: CASGDAYRGNYTF. The CDR3 bases that were read are TGTGCCAGCGGTGATGCATACAGGGGGAACTACACC.

Points on this clone: The gene names here belong to mouse. The read gets to within 1 residue of the CDR3 end, and the germline J gene fills in the rest. V and J are TRBV14 and TRBJ2-4; the D is unclear. The CDR3 contains 14 residues. The germline gives CDR1 SGHDT, CDR2 FRDEAV. Deletions cut 4 bases from V and 0 bases from J, with 9 bases between. Incomplete CDR3 DNA: TGTGCCAGCAGTCTTACATCTAGTCAAAACACCTTGTAC. Translating it yields CASSLTSSQNTLY. In full, the CDR3 reads CASSLTSSQNTLYF. The variable domain in full, with the rest retrieved from reference TRBV14 and TRBJ2-4, is EAGVTQSPRYAVLQEGQAVSFWCDPISGHDTLYWYQQPRDQGPQLLVYFRDEAVIDNSQLPSDRFSAVRPKGTNSTLKIQSAKQGDTATYLCASSLTSSQNTLYFGAGTRLSVL.

This clone was observed once. Any gene name here is a mouse gene name. CDR3 DNA, as far as it was read: TGTGCTAGCAGTTTACAGGGTAACACAGAAGTCTTC. Its protein product is CASSLQGNTEVF. The CDR3 in its entirety is CASSLQGNTEVFF. The J gene is TRBJ1-1, the V gene TRBV29, with a tentative D call TRBD1 (5 bases). With the read ending 1 residue before the CDR3 end, the germline J gene is used to fill in that end. Germline assignment: CDR1 MSHET and CDR2 SYDVDS. V lost 2 bases and J lost 2, with 6 bases in between. This CDR3 comprises 13 residues.

Notes on this clone: Mouse gene names and germline throughout. Read data end 1 residue before the CDR3 end; the end is taken from the germline J gene. The chain recombines TRBV20 with TRBJ2-2; D is ambiguous. Trimming took 0 bases from V and 1 from J, leaving 6 bases between them. The germline gives CDR1 GFQATS, CDR2 STVNSAI. CDR3 length: 14 residues. The CDR3 region is CGAREGQNTGQLYF. Partial CDR3 DNA: TGTGGTGCTAGGGAAGGGCAAAACACCGGGCAGCTCTAC.

Remarks on this clone: Gene names are the mouse ones. The CDR3 extends 1 residue past the end of the read, so its final part is completed from the germline J gene. The rearrangement uses TRBV15 and TRBJ2-2; 9 nucleotides line up with TRBD1. CDR3 length equals 15 residues. Trimming took 6 bases from V and 4 from J; bases not matched to a gene: 6. The germline V gene encodes CDR1 SGHND and CDR2 FRSKSL. The sequenced part of the CDR3 DNA is TGTGCCAGCAGCTCACAGGGGGCCGGCACCGGGCAGCTCTAC. It codes for CASSSQGAGTGQLY. The full CDR3 is CASSSQGAGTGQLYF.

On this clone: Gene names are mouse gene names. The CDR3 end lies 1 residue beyond the end of the read and is filled in from the germline J gene. The rearrangement uses TRBV12-1 and TRBJ2-7; TRBD2 matches 12 bases. This CDR3 is built from 15 residues. Germline V gene lookup returns CDR1 SGHSN and CDR2 HYEKVE. Trimming took 4 bases from V and 4 from J; bases not matched to a gene: 7. The CDR3 bases that were read are TGTGCCAGCTCCCGGGACTGGGGGGCTTTATATGAACAGTAC. This sequence encodes CASSRDWGALYEQY. The complete CDR3 protein is CASSRDWGALYEQYF.

With respect to this clone: The germline and genes are mouse ones. The CDR3 is cut off 1 residue early in the read; its end comes from the germline J gene. The chain uses TRBV13-2 and TRBJ2-4, with 7 positions matching TRBD2. Germline V gene data show CDR1 as NNHNN and CDR2 as SYGAGS (reference sequence). CDR3 size: 13 residues. V trimming: 3 bases; J trimming: 5 bases; junction bases outside the gene matches: 3. The sequenced CDR3 bases are TGTGCCAGCGGTGGACTGGGATTAAACACCTTGTAC. Its protein is CASGGLGLNTLY. The CDR3 as a whole reads CASGGLGLNTLYF.

Comment on this clone: Germline and genes here are mouse. The read falls 1 residue short of the CDR3 end, and the missing part is taken from the germline J gene. The chain couples TRBV20 to TRBJ1-1; 7 bases fit TRBD1. The ends lost 5 bases at V and 1 base at J; junction bases unmatched: 4. This CDR3 contains 13 residues. Germline-derived CDR1 and CDR2 are GFQATS and STVNSAI. The CDR3 region is CGAETGRNTEVFF. Partial CDR3 DNA: TGTGGTGCTGAGACAGGGCGGAACACAGAAGTCTTC.

Turning to this clone: Mouse gene names and germline throughout. The sequence runs out 1 residue before the end of the CDR3; the remainder is reconstructed from the germline J gene. The rearrangement joins TRBV12-1 to TRBJ2-1; 10 bases are a match to TRBD2. Germline values: CDR1 SGHSN, CDR2 HYEKVE. There are 15 residues in the CDR3. V shed 4 bases, J shed 3 bases, and the junction held 5 bases outside the gene matches. The chain's CDR3 is CASSPTGGVYAEQFF. Incomplete CDR3 DNA: TGTGCCAGCTCCCCAACTGGGGGGGTCTATGCTGAGCAGTTC. The variable domain in full, with the rest retrieved from reference TRBV12-1 and TRBJ2-1, is DSGVVQSPRHIIKEKGGRSVLTCIPISGHSNVVWYQQTLGKELKFLIQHYEKVERDKGFLPSRFSVQQFDDYHSEMNMSALELEDSAMYFCASSPTGGVYAEQFFGPGTRLTVL.

This clone showed up just a few times. The germline and genes are mouse ones. The sequence runs out 1 residue before the end of the CDR3; the remainder is reconstructed from the germline J gene. The chain is built from TRBV30 and TRBJ2-7, with 9 bases aligning to TRBD1. Germline CDR1 reads SQVVS; CDR2 reads ANEGSEA. Unmatched junction bases numbered 4, after V lost 3 bases and J lost 7 bases. CDR3 size: 12 residues. This CDR3 reads CSSSGTGYEQYF. The CDR3 bases that were read are TGTAGTTCTAGTGGGACAGGGTACGAACAGTAC.

This clone showed up just once. Genes and germline are mouse. The CDR3 goes on 1 residue after the read ends, and that part is filled in from the germline J gene. The J gene is TRBJ2-4, the V gene TRBV13-3, with 8 bases identical to TRBD2. Germline-derived CDR1 and CDR2 are NNHDY and SYVADS. CDR3 length: 13 residues. The V gene end was trimmed by 3 bases and the J gene end by 6 bases; junction bases not matched to a gene: 3. Incomplete CDR3 DNA: TGTGCCAGCAGTGGGGGGGGCCGGAACACCTTGTAC. Translation: CASSGGGRNTLY. The CDR3, in full, reads CASSGGGRNTLYF.